Shown below are 21 T cell receptor beta chains from a single sample sequenced in a study of blood T cells in healthy people across ages. Using a J-beta primer mix together with a sample-barcoded 5' primer, a second PCR was run for roughly 6 to 12 cycles. In TCRdb, the 5' RACE reads were re-called with MiXCR into one record per CDR3 protein. The data contain approximately 2,000,000 distinct CDR3 sequences, roughly 43% of them seen just once; the ten biggest clones take up under 25%. Sequencing input: blood. The receptors were sampled from a human donor in good health.

This rearrangement joins TRBV6-1 to TRBJ2-4; D unclear. V lost 7 bases, J lost 5 bases, and 27 bases lay in between. The length of the CDR3 is 18 residues. CDR1 is MNHNS and CDR2 is SASEGT in the germline V gene. The CDR3: CASTRGVWFLGQQNIQYF. The CDR3 region has the DNA TGTGCCAGCACCCGCGGAGTGTGGTTTCTCGGGCAGCAAAACATTCAGTACTTC.

The J gene is TRBJ2-1, the V gene TRBV7-8; 7 bases line up with TRBD2. The CDR3 spans 15 residues. Germline V gene lookup returns CDR1 SGHVS and CDR2 FQNEAQ. The trim removed 1 base at V and 10 bases at J, leaving 10 bases unmatched. CDR3: CASSLGSAGVGEQFF. In DNA, the CDR3 is TGTGCCAGCAGCTTAGGGAGTGCGGGGGTGGGAGAGCAGTTCTTC.

This clonotype was seen a handful of times. CDR3 protein: CASSRGQGRPYGYTF. CDR3 coding DNA: TGTGCCAGCAGTAGGGGGCAGGGGCGCCCCTATGGCTACACCTTC. This chain connects TRBV7-2 to TRBJ1-2; 7 bases line up with TRBD1. Germline CDR1 SGHTA, CDR2 FQGNSA. This CDR3 comprises 15 residues. The ends lost 6 bases at V and 4 bases at J; junction bases unmatched: 11.

As DNA, the CDR3 is TGCAGTGTGTCTCGCGGGGGGACCTCCTACGAGCAGTACTTC. Encoded protein: CSVSRGGTSYEQYF. The chain links TRBV20-1 to TRBJ2-7, with 8 bases lining up with TRBD2. The germline CDR1 and CDR2 sequences are DFQATT and SNEGSKA (reference sequence). J gave up 0 bases and V 7 bases, and 8 bases lay outside the gene matches. The CDR3 totals 14 residues.

Only a few counts were recorded for this clonotype. This chain links TRBV20-1 with TRBJ2-3; D not resolved. This CDR3 has 12 residues. V was cut by 5 bases and J by 6 bases, with 12 bases left in between. Germline CDR1 DFQATT, CDR2 SNEGSKA (reference sequence). The CDR3 DNA reads TGCAGTGCTCTGACCCCTGGGGATACGCAGTATTTT. It is translated as CSALTPGDTQYF.

V and J are TRBV20-1 and TRBJ2-5; TRBD2 matches 9 bases. The germline gives CDR1 DFQATT, CDR2 SNEGSKA (reference sequence). The CDR3 sequence is 17 residues long. The CDR3 coding sequence is TGCAGCGGGGAGGCCCTAGCGGGGATACGATACCAAGAGACCCAGTACTTC. It codes for CSGEALAGIRYQETQYF.

The chain is built from TRBV12-3 or TRBV12-4 and TRBJ2-3; TRBD1 matches 7 bases. Trimming cost V 7 bases and J 6 bases; bases outside gene matches: 7. There are 13 residues in the CDR3. This CDR3 reads CASTVQGRDTQYF. The CDR3 nucleotides read TGTGCCAGCACCGTACAGGGGCGCGATACGCAGTATTTT.

This clonotype was counted only a few times. V gene TRBV5-1 combines with J gene TRBJ1-2, with a tentative D call TRBD1 (5 bases). The CDR3 has 16 amino acids. Germline V lookup: CDR1 SGHRS, CDR2 YFSETQ. V lost 4 bases to trimming and J lost 2 bases, with 18 bases between them. The CDR3 spells CASSPPSGRLNYGYTF. The CDR3 DNA reads TGCGCCAGCAGCCCCCCCTCGGGACGGCTGAACTATGGCTACACCTTC. Full variable domain (rest looked up from reference TRBV5-1 and TRBJ1-2): KAGVTQTPRYLIKTRGQQVTLSCSPISGHRSVSWYQQTPGQGLQFLFEYFSETQRNKGNFPGRFSGRQFSNSRSEMNVSTLELGDSALYLCASSPPSGRLNYGYTFGSGTRLTVV.

The V and J genes are TRBV7-6 and TRBJ1-1; 8 nucleotides match TRBD1. Germline V lookup: CDR1 SGHVS, CDR2 FNYEAQ. There are 12 residues in the CDR3. V was pared by 4 bases and J by 11 bases, with 6 bases of the junction left unmatched. The CDR3 region has the DNA TGTGCCAGCAGCTCATCGGACAGGGAGGCTTTCTTT. Amino acids: CASSSSDREAFF.

This clonotype was observed a few times. This sequence joins TRBV4-3 and TRBJ1-2, with D possibly being TRBD1 (6 bases). The germline gives CDR1 LGHNA, CDR2 YSLEER. The CDR3 covers 17 residues. Between the trimmed V and J ends, which lost 0 bases and 7 bases, there was a span of 21 bases. For the CDR3, the DNA is TGCGCCAGCAGCCAAGAAGATTTAATGGGGGCGATGGGTGGCTACACCTTC. Amino acid sequence: CASSQEDLMGAMGGYTF.

This clonotype came up a few times. This chain uses TRBV12-3 or TRBV12-4 with TRBJ2-5; tentative D call: TRBD1 (6 bases). The CDR3 spans 14 residues. V was clipped by 7 bases and J by 1 base, with 13 bases between them. The CDR3 protein is CASTFGQIQETQYF. Written as DNA, the CDR3 is TGTGCCAGCACCTTTGGACAGATCCAAGAGACCCAGTACTTC.

The chain couples TRBV2 to TRBJ2-7; 13 positions agree with TRBD2. From germline, CDR1 is SNHLY and CDR2 FYNNEI. The CDR3 spans 16 residues. V was pared by 7 bases and J by 3 bases, with 9 bases of the junction left unmatched. This CDR3 is CASTQGLAGDYYEQYF. CDR3 nucleotide sequence: TGTGCCAGCACCCAAGGACTAGCGGGGGACTACTACGAGCAGTACTTC.

The rearrangement links TRBV15 to TRBJ2-7, with D uncertain. The CDR3 runs to 13 residues. Deletions cut 0 bases from V and 7 bases from J, with 10 bases between. Germline-derived CDR1 and CDR2 are LNHNV and YYDKDF (reference sequence). The chain's CDR3 is CATSRDYTGEQYF. As DNA, the CDR3 is TGTGCCACCAGCAGAGATTATACGGGTGAGCAGTACTTC.

This clonotype was seen a handful of times. The V gene is TRBV7-8, the J gene TRBJ2-2; the match to TRBD1 covers 8 bases. This CDR3 region has 16 residues. Germline V gene lookup returns CDR1 SGHVS and CDR2 FQNEAQ. V trimming: 2 bases; J trimming: 5 bases; junction bases outside the gene matches: 7. The CDR3 is CASSLNRGSRTGELFF. CDR3 sequence (DNA): TGTGCCAGCAGCTTAAACAGGGGGAGCCGAACCGGGGAGCTGTTTTTT. Together with reference TRBV7-8 and TRBJ2-2, the CDR3 gives the full variable domain: GAGVSQSPRYKVAKRGQDVALRCDPISGHVSLFWYQQALGQGPEFLTYFQNEAQLDKSGLPSDRFFAERPEGSVSTLKIQRTQQEDSAVYLCASSLNRGSRTGELFFGEGSRLTVL.

This chain links TRBV5-1 with TRBJ2-6; D might be TRBD2 (5 bases). The CDR3 covers 17 residues. CDR1 is SGHRS, CDR2 YFSETQ, per germline. V gave up 0 bases and J gave up 3 bases, with 13 bases separating them. The CDR3 DNA follows: TGCGCCAGCAGCTTGGCCGAGGGTCAATTTGGGGCCAACGTCCTGACTTTC. This codes for CASSLAEGQFGANVLTF.

There are a few counts of this clonotype. The genes are TRBV20-1 and TRBJ2-7, with 7 bases identical to TRBD1. CDR3 length equals 14 residues. V lost 4 bases, J lost 1 base, and 7 bases stayed unmatched. CDR1 and CDR2 from the germline V gene are DFQATT and SNEGSKA (reference sequence). CDR3: CSAMGQRGSYEQYF. The DNA for the CDR3 is TGCAGTGCTATGGGACAGAGAGGATCCTACGAGCAGTACTTC.

This chain joins TRBV29-1 and TRBJ2-4, with a possible D match to TRBD2 (6 bases). The DNA end favors TRBJ2-5, so the J call may be wrong. The CDR3 is 15 residues long. Germline V lookup: CDR1 SQVTM, CDR2 ANQGSEA. The CDR3 region has the DNA TGCAGCGTTGGAGCAGGAGGGTTTATTCAAGAGACCCAGTACTTC. Residues: CSVGAGGFIQETQYF.

The V call is TRBV4-1, the J call TRBJ2-4; D unclear. The J call is doubtful: the DNA matches TRBJ2-7 better. Germline CDR1 MGHRA, CDR2 YSYEKL. This CDR3 comprises 14 residues. The CDR3 nucleotides read TGCGCCAGCAGCCAAGTTTATACGTCCTACGAGCAGTACTTC. Its protein is CASSQVYTSYEQYF.

This sequence joins TRBV6-5 and TRBJ1-2; TRBD1 is a possible D gene (5 bases). The CDR3 spans 13 residues. Trimming took 10 bases from V and 7 from J, leaving 19 bases between them. Germline V gene data show CDR1 as MNHEY and CDR2 as SVGAGI. In nucleotides, the CDR3 is TGTGCCACCTCAGGGATAGGACTTCGTGGCTACACCTTC. This sequence encodes CATSGIGLRGYTF.

This chain uses TRBV27 with TRBJ2-5; 8 nucleotides align to TRBD2. The CDR3 extends over 18 amino acids. Germline-derived CDR1 and CDR2 are MNHEY and SMNVEV (reference sequence). V lost 7 bases, J lost 4 bases, and 20 bases stayed unmatched. CDR3 sequence reads: CASKPRGRGAHLRETQYF. The CDR3 DNA is TGTGCCAGCAAACCCAGAGGGCGGGGGGCTCACCTGCGAGAGACCCAGTACTTC.

This clonotype came up once. V usage is TRBV12-3 or TRBV12-4 and J usage is TRBJ1-2; D remains ambiguous. The CDR3 has 14 residues. V gave up 3 bases and J gave up 6 bases, with 14 bases separating them. The CDR3 bases are TGTGCCAGCAGTTTCGGCGGATTTTCACATGGCTACACCTTC. It is translated as CASSFGGFSHGYTF.